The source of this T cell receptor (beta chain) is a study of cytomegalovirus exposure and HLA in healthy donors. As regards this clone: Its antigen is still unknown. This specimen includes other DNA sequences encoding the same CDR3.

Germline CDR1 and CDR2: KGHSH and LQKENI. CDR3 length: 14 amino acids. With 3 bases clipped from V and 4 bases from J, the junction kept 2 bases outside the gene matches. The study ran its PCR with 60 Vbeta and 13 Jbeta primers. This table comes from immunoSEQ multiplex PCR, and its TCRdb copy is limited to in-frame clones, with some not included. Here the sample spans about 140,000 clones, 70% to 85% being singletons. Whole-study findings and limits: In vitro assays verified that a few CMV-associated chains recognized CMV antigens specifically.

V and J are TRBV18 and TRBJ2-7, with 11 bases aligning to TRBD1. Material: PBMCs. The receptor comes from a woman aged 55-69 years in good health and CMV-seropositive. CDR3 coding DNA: TGTGCCAGCTCACCCGGACAGGGGGCGTACGAGCAGTACTTC. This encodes CASSPGQGAYEQYF. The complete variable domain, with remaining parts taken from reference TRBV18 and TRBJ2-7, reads NAGVMQNPRHLVRRRGQEARLRCSPMKGHSHVYWYRQLPEEGLKFMVYLQKENIIDESGMPKERFSAEFPKEGPSILRIQQVVRGDSAAYFCASSPGQGAYEQYFGPGTRLTVT.